This TCR beta chain was identified in a study of cytomegalovirus exposure and HLA in healthy donors. Study-wide results and limits: What a later analysis reportedly showed was that an Asian-associated ancestry cluster had fewer N-insertions than the roughly 720-donor mean.

This clone was counted a single time. No antigen is known for it. From germline, CDR1 is SGHTA and CDR2 FQGTGA. V was pared by 0 bases and J by 0 bases, with 8 bases between. CDR3 length equals 15 residues. The PCR employed 60 Vbeta primers together with 13 Jbeta primers. Produced via immunoSEQ multiplex PCR; TCRdb's table is partial and in-frame only. The table has 130,000 to 150,000 clones, roughly 84% seen once; the top ten hold more than 2%. At the time of sampling, donors were nominally healthy, though unrecorded immune exposures were likely. The sequenced sample consisted of PBMCs. This chain uses TRBV7-3 with TRBJ2-5, with TRBD1 as a possible D gene (5 bases). The clonotype originates from a boy between 2 and 15 years old in good health and CMV-seronegative. The CDR3 loop reads CASSLTGHYQETQYF. The CDR3 DNA sequence: TGTGCCAGCAGCTTAACGGGGCATTACCAAGAGACCCAGTACTTC.